The 12 T cell receptor beta chains listed next were all sequenced from one sample in a study of blood T cell repertoires in COVID-19. This table comes from immunoSEQ multiplex PCR, and its TCRdb copy is limited to in-frame clones, with some not included. The repertoire consists of 80,000 to 90,000 clones, with around 82% occurring once and the leading ten covering just over 3%. The source material was peripheral blood. These receptor sequences come from a woman older than 75 with COVID-19, enrolled during active disease.

V gene TRBV4-3 combines with J gene TRBJ2-7, with TRBD1 matching over 7 bases. The germline V gene has CDR1 LGHNA and CDR2 YSLEER. There are 15 residues in the CDR3. After removal of 3 bases from V and 0 bases from J, the junction contained 5 bases not matched to a gene. The CDR3 DNA follows: TGCGCCAGCAGCCAGGACTGGACAGGCTCCTACGAGCAGTACTTC. Amino acids: CASSQDWTGSYEQYF.

V and J are TRBV7-9 and TRBJ2-2; 7 positions agree with TRBD2. The CDR3 length is 15 residues. The V gene's germline CDR1 is SEHNR and CDR2 FQNEAQ (reference sequence). The V and J ends lost 6 bases and 7 bases, in that order; junction bases with no gene match: 11. The CDR3 DNA reads TGTGCCAGCAGTTTCTCCGGACTAGGGGTCGGGGAGCTGTTTTTT. Translating it yields CASSFSGLGVGELFF. Drawing the rest from reference TRBV7-9 and TRBJ2-2, the complete variable domain is DTGVSQNPRHKITKRGQNVTFRCDPISEHNRLYWYRQTLGQGPEFLTYFQNEAQLEKSRLLSDRFSAERPKGSFSTLEIQRTEQGDSAMYLCASSFSGLGVGELFFGEGSRLTVL.

The chain couples TRBV5-1 to TRBJ2-1, with 7 bases fitting TRBD2. V shed 5 bases, J shed 9 bases, and the junction held 11 bases outside the gene matches. The CDR3 extends over 14 amino acids. Germline loops: CDR1 SGHRS, CDR2 YFSETQ. The CDR3 nucleotides are TGCGCCAGCAGTTCCCAGGGAGGGGAGGGTGAGCAGTTCTTC. This translates into CASSSQGGEGEQFF. Filled out from reference TRBV5-1 and TRBJ2-1, the complete variable domain reads KAGVTQTPRYLIKTRGQQVTLSCSPISGHRSVSWYQQTPGQGLQFLFEYFSETQRNKGNFPGRFSGRQFSNSRSEMNVSTLELGDSALYLCASSSQGGEGEQFFGPGTRLTVL.

The chain links TRBV7-2 to TRBJ2-7; 9 nucleotides line up with TRBD1. Trimming cost V 4 bases and J 3 bases; bases outside gene matches: 4. The CDR3 is 14 amino acids. Germline assignment: CDR1 SGHTA and CDR2 FQGNSA. As DNA, the CDR3 is TGTGCCAGCAGCTCCGGGACAGGGTACTACGAGCAGTACTTC. Its protein product is CASSSGTGYYEQYF.

This chain links TRBV15 with TRBJ2-1; the D gene is possibly TRBD2 (5 bases). The CDR3 extends over 15 amino acids. V was cut by 1 base and J by 7 bases, with 14 bases left in between. Looked up from germline, CDR1 is LNHNV and CDR2 is YYDKDF (reference sequence). CDR3 DNA: TGTGCCACCAGCAGAGGGTTTGACGGCGGGAATGAGCAGTTCTTC. Its protein is CATSRGFDGGNEQFF. Filled out from reference TRBV15 and TRBJ2-1, the complete variable domain reads DAMVIQNPRYQVTQFGKPVTLSCSQTLNHNVMYWYQQKSSQAPKLLFHYYDKDFNNEADTPDNFQSRRPNTSFCFLDIRSPGLGDTAMYLCATSRGFDGGNEQFFGPGTRLTVL.

This chain links TRBV3-1 (or the pseudogene TRBV3-2) with TRBJ1-6; D remains unclear. The CDR3 length is 16 residues. Germline values: CDR1 LGHDT, CDR2 YNNKEL (reference sequence). Trimming removed 1 base at V and 8 bases at J, with 15 bases between. The CDR3 nucleotides read TGTGCCAGCAGCCAAGCCCCGAGTCTCTACGATTCACCCCTCCACTTT. This encodes CASSQAPSLYDSPLHF.

The chain joins TRBV7-3 to TRBJ2-1; TRBD2 matches 7 bases. V lost 2 bases and J lost 6; bases outside the gene matches: 10. The germline V gene encodes CDR1 SGHTA and CDR2 FQGTGA. The CDR3 runs to 16 residues. This CDR3 reads CASSLSPGAGFNEQFF. The CDR3 nucleotides read TGTGCCAGCAGCTTATCTCCGGGAGCGGGATTCAATGAGCAGTTCTTC. The variable domain in full, completed from reference TRBV7-3 and TRBJ2-1, reads GAGVSQTPSNKVTEKGKYVELRCDPISGHTALYWYRQSLGQGPEFLIYFQGTGAADDSGLPNDRFFAVRPEGSVSTLKIQRTERGDSAVYLCASSLSPGAGFNEQFFGPGTRLTVL.

The chain couples TRBV11-1 to TRBJ2-1, with TRBD2 matching over 13 bases. Germline trimming cut 5 bases from V and 8 bases from J; bases unmatched to any gene: 6. Germline CDR1 and CDR2: SGHAT and FQDESV (reference sequence). This CDR3 has 15 residues. The CDR3 region has the DNA TGTGCCAGCAGCCCCTGGACTAGCGGGGGATATGAGCAGTTCTTC. Translation gives CASSPWTSGGYEQFF.

The chain joins TRBV10-3 to TRBJ2-3, with D possibly TRBD1 on 5 matching bases. Germline CDR1 and CDR2: ENHRY and SYGVKD. Trimming pared 8 bases from V and 0 bases from J, leaving 12 bases between. The CDR3 has 14 residues. For the CDR3, the DNA is TGTGCCATCGCCTGGGGCGTAAGCACAGATACGCAGTATTTT. Its protein is CAIAWGVSTDTQYF.

V and J are TRBV11-2 and TRBJ2-7; maybe TRBD1 (5 bases). Germline V gives CDR1 SGHAT, CDR2 FQNNGV. The CDR3 loop spans 15 amino acids. V shed 6 bases and J shed 2 bases, with 17 bases lying between them. CDR3 nucleotides: TGTGCCAGCAGGGATACAGGAACGAAAACCTACGAGCAGTACTTC. Amino acid sequence: CASRDTGTKTYEQYF.

V and J are TRBV7-3 and TRBJ1-4; 7 nucleotides line up with TRBD1. Germline lookup yields CDR1 SGHTA and CDR2 FQGTGA. This CDR3 contains 15 residues. J gave up 3 bases and V 6 bases, and 7 bases lay outside the gene matches. The CDR3: CASRLTGDSNEKLFF. CDR3 in DNA: TGTGCCAGCAGACTTACAGGGGACTCTAATGAAAAACTGTTTTTT.

This chain links TRBV24-1 with TRBJ2-5, with TRBD1 matching 9 bases. Per germline, CDR1 KGHDR and CDR2 SFDVKD. The trim removed 4 bases at V and 4 bases at J, leaving 6 bases unmatched. CDR3 length: 15 residues. The CDR3 protein is CATSETGTGIETQYF. CDR3 nucleotide sequence: TGTGCCACCAGTGAAACCGGGACAGGGATAGAGACCCAGTACTTC.